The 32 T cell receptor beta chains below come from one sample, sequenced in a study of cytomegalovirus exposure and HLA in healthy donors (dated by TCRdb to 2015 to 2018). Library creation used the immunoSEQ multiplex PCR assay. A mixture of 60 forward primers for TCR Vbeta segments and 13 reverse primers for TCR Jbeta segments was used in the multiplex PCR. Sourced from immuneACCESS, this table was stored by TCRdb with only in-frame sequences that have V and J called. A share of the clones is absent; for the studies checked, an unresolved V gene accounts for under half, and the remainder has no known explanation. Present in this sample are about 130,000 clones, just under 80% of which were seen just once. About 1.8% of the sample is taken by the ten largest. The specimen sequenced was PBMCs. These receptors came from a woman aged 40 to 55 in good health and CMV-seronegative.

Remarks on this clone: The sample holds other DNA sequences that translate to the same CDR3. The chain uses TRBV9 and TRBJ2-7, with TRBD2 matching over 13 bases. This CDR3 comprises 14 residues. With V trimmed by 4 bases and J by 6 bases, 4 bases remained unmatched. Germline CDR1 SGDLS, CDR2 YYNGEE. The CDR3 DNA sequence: TGTGCCAGCAGCCCTCGACTAGCGGGGGGCGAGCAGTACTTC. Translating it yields CASSPRLAGGEQYF.

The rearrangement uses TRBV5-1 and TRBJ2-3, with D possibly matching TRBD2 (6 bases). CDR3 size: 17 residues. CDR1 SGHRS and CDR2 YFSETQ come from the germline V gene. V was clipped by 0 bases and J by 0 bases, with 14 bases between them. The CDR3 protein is CASSLEGRGSSTDTQYF. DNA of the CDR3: TGCGCCAGCAGCTTGGAGGGGCGGGGCTCGAGCACAGATACGCAGTATTTT.

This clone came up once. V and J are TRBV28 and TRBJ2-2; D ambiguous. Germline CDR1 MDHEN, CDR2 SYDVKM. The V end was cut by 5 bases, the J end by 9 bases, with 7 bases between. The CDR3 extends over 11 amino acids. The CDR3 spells CASSPFRELFF. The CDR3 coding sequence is TGTGCCAGCAGTCCCTTCCGGGAGCTGTTTTTT.

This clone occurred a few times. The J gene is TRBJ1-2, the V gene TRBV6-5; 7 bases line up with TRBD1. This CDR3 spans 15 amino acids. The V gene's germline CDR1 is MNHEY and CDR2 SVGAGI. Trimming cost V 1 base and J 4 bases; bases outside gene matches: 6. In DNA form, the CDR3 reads TGTGCCAGCAGTTACTTGCCCGGGGACAGCTATGGCTACACCTTC. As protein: CASSYLPGDSYGYTF.

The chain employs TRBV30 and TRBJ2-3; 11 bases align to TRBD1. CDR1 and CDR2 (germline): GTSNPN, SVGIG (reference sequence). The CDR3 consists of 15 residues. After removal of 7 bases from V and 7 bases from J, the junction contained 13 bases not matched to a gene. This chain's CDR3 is CAFSSGTGGWYTQYF. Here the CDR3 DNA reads TGTGCCTTCTCATCCGGGACAGGGGGATGGTATACGCAGTATTTT. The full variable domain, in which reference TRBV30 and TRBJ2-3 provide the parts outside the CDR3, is SQTIHQWPATLVQPVGSPLSLECTVEGTSNPNLYWYRQAAGRGLQLLFYSVGIGQISSEVPQNLSASRPQDRQFILSSKKLLLSDSGFYLCAFSSGTGGWYTQYFGPGTRLTVL.

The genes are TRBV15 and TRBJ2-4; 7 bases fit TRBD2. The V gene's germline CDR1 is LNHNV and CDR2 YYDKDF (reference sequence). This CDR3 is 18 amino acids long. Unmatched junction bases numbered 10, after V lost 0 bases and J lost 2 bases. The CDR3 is CATSREGAGLSTKNIQYF. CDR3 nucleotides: TGTGCCACCAGCAGAGAAGGTGCGGGACTATCGACCAAAAACATTCAGTACTTC. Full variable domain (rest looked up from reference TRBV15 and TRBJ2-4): DAMVIQNPRYQVTQFGKPVTLSCSQTLNHNVMYWYQQKSSQAPKLLFHYYDKDFNNEADTPDNFQSRRPNTSFCFLDIRSPGLGDTAMYLCATSREGAGLSTKNIQYFGAGTRLSVL.

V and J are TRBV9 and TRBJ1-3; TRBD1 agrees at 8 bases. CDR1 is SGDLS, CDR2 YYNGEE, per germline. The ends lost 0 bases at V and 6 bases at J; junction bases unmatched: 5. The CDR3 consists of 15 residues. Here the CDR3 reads CASSVGQGLSNTIYF. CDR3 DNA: TGTGCCAGCAGCGTAGGACAGGGGTTATCAAACACCATATATTTT. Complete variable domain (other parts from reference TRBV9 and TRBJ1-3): DSGVTQTPKHLITATGQRVTLRCSPRSGDLSVYWYQQSLDQGLQFLIQYYNGEERAKGNILERFSAQQFPDLHSELNLSSLELGDSALYFCASSVGQGLSNTIYFGEGSWLTVV.

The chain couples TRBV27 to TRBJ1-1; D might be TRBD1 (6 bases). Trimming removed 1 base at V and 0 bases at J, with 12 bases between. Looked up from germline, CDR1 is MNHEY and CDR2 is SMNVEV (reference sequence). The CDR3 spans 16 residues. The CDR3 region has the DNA TGTGCCAGCAGTTTATTAGGGGGGGGCATGAACACTGAAGCTTTCTTT. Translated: CASSLLGGGMNTEAFF.

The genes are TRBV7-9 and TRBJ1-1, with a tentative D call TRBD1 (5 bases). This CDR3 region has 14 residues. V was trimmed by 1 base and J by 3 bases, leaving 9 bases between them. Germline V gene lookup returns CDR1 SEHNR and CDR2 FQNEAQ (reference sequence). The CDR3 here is CASSLEGLHTEAFF. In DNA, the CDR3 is TGTGCCAGCAGCTTAGAGGGGCTCCACACTGAAGCTTTCTTT.

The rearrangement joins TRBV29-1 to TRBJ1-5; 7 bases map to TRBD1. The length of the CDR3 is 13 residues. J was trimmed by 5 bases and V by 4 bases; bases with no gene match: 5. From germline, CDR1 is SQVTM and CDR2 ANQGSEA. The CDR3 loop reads CSVVEGADQPQHF. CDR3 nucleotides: TGCAGCGTTGTAGAGGGGGCTGATCAGCCCCAGCATTTT.

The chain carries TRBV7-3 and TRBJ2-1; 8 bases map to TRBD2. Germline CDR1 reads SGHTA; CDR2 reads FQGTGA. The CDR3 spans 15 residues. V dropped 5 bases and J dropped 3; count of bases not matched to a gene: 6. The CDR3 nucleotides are TGTGCCAGCAGCCCCCGCGGGGGGATCTACAATGAGCAGTTCTTC. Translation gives CASSPRGGIYNEQFF.

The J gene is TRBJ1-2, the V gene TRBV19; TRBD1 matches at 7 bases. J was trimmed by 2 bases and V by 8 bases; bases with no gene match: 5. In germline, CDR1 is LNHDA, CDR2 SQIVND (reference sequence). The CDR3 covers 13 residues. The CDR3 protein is CASQRTGNYGYTF. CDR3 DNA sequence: TGTGCCAGTCAAAGGACAGGCAACTATGGCTACACCTTC.

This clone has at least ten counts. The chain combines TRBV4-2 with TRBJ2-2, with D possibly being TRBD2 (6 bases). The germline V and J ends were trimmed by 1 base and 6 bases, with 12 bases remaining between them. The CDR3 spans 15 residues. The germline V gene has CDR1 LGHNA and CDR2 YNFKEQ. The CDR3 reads CASSQAGTAAGELFF. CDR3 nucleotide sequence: TGTGCCAGCAGCCAAGCGGGGACTGCGGCCGGGGAGCTGTTTTTT.

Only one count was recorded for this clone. The CDR3 sequence: CASSHPQVADTQYF. DNA for the CDR3: TGTGCCAGCAGCCACCCACAGGTCGCAGATACGCAGTATTTT. The chain carries TRBV28 and TRBJ2-3; tentative D call: TRBD1 (5 bases). Germline assignment: CDR1 MDHEN and CDR2 SYDVKM. The CDR3 consists of 14 residues. Trimming removed 6 bases from V and 4 bases from J, with 14 bases in between. Full variable domain (rest looked up from reference TRBV28 and TRBJ2-3): DVKVTQSSRYLVKRTGEKVFLECVQDMDHENMFWYRQDPGLGLRLIYFSYDVKMKEKGDIPEGYSVSREKKERFSLILESASTNQTSMYLCASSHPQVADTQYFGPGTRLTVL.

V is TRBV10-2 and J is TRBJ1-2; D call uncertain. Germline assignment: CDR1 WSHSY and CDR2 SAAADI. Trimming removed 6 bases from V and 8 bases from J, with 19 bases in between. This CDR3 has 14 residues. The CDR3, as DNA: TGCGCCAGCAGCGACGTACAAACGGGGAGCGGCTACACCTTC. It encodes CASSDVQTGSGYTF.

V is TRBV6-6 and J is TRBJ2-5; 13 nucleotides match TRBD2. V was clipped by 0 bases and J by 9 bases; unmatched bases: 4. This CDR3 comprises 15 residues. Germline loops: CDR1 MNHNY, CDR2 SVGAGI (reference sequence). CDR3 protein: CASSYSTTSGGAQYF. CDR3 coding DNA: TGTGCCAGCAGTTACTCGACTACTAGCGGGGGGGCCCAGTACTTC.

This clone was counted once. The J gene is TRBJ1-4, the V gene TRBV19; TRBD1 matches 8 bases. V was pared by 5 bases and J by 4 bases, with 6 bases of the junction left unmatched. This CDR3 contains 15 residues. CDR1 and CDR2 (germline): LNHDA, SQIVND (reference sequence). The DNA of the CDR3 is TGTGCCAGTAGTGACAGGGGAGTTCGTAATGAAAAACTGTTTTTT. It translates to CASSDRGVRNEKLFF.

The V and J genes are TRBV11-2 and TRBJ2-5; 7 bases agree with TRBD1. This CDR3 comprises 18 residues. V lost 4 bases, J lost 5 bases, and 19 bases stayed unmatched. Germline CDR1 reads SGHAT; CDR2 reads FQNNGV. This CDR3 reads CASSSTPRGSERRETQYF. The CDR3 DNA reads TGTGCCAGCAGCTCGACCCCCAGGGGGAGCGAGAGGCGGGAGACCCAGTACTTC.

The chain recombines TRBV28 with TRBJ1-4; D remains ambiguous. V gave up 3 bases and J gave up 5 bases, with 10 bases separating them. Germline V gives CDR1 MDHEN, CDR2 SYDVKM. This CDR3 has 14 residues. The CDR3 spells CASSFFALNEKLFF. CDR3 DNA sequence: TGTGCCAGCAGTTTTTTTGCGTTAAATGAAAAACTGTTTTTT.

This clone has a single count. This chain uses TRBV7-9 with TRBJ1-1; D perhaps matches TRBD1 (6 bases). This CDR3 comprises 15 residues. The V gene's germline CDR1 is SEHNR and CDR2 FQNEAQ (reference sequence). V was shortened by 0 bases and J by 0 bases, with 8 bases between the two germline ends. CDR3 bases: TGTGCCAGCAGCTTAGCCGGGACACTGAACACTGAAGCTTTCTTT. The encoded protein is CASSLAGTLNTEAFF.

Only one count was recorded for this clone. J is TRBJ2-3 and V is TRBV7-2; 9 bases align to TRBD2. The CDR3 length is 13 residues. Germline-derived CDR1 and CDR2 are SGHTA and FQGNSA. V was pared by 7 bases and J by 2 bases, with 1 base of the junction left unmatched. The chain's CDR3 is CASKRGATDTQYF. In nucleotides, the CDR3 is TGTGCCAGCAAGCGGGGGGCCACAGATACGCAGTATTTT.

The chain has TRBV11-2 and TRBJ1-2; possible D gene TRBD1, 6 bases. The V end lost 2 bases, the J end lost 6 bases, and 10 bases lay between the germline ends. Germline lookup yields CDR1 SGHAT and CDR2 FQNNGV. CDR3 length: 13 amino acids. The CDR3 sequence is CASSLTQGNGYTF. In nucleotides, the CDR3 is TGTGCCAGCAGCTTAACGCAGGGGAATGGCTACACCTTC.

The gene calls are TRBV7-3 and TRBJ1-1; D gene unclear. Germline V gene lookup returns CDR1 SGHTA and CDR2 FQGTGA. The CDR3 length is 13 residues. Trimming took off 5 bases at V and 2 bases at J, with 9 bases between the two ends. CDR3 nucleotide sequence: TGTGCCAGCAGCGTGGGCCGAAACACTGAAGCTTTCTTT. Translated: CASSVGRNTEAFF. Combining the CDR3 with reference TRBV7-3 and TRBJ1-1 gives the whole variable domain GAGVSQTPSNKVTEKGKYVELRCDPISGHTALYWYRQSLGQGPEFLIYFQGTGAADDSGLPNDRFFAVRPEGSVSTLKIQRTERGDSAVYLCASSVGRNTEAFFGQGTRLTVV.

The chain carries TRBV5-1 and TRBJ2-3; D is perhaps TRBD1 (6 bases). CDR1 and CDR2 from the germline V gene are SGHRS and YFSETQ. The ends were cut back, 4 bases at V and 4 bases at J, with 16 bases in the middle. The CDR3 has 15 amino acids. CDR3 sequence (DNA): TGCGCCAGCAGCAGGTTACAGGGCGGCGCAGATACGCAGTATTTT. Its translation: CASSRLQGGADTQYF.

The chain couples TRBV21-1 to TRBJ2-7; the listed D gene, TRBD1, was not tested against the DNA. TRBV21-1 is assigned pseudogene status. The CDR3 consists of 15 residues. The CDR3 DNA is TGTGCCAGCAGCAGTCTGACAGGGAGATCCCACGAGCAGTACTTC. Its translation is CASSSLTGRSHEQYF.

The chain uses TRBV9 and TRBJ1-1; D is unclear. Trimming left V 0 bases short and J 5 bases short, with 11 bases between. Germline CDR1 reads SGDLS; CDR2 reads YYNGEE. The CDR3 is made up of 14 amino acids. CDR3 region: CASSVGEGWTEAFF. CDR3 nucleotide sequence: TGTGCCAGCAGCGTAGGGGAGGGATGGACTGAAGCTTTCTTT.

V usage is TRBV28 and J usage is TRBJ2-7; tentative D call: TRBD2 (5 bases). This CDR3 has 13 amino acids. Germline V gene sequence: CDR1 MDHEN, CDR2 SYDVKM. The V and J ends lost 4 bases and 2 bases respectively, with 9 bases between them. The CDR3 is CASSSLGAYEQYF. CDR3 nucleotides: TGTGCCAGCAGTTCCCTCGGGGCCTACGAGCAGTACTTC.

The CDR3 spells CASSLAGDYGYTF. CDR3 coding DNA: TGTGCCAGCAGTTTGGCAGGGGACTATGGCTACACCTTC. V usage is TRBV27 and J usage is TRBJ1-2; D may be TRBD1 (6 bases). Trimming pared 3 bases from V and 3 bases from J, leaving 8 bases between. Per the germline V gene, CDR1 is MNHEY and CDR2 is SMNVEV (reference sequence). There are 13 residues in the CDR3.

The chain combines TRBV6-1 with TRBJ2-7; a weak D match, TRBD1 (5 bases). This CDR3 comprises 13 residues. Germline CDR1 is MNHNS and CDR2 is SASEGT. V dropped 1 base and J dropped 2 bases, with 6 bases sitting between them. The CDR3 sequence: CASSEGGTYEQYF. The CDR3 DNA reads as TGTGCCAGCAGTGAAGGGGGCACCTACGAGCAGTACTTC.

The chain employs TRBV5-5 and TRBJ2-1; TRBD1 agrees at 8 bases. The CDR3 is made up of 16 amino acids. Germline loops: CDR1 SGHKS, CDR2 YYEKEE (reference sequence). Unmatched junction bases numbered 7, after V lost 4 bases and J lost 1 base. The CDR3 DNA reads TGTGCCAGCAGCCAGCCGACAGGGGTGTCCTACAATGAGCAGTTCTTC. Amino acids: CASSQPTGVSYNEQFF.

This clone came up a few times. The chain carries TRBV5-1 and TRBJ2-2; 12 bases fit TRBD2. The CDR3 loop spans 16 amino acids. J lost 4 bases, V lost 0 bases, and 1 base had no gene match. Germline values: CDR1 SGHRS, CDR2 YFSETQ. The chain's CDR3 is CASSLALAGGTGELFF. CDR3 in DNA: TGCGCCAGCAGCTTGGCACTAGCGGGGGGCACCGGGGAGCTGTTTTTT.

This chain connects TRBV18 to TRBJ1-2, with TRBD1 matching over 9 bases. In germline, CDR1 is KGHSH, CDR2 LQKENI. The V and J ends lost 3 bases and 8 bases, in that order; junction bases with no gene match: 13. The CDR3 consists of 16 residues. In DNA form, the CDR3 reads TGTGCCAGCTCACCGGACAGGGGTCGATTATTCGCAGGCTACACCTTC. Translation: CASSPDRGRLFAGYTF.